This T cell receptor (beta chain) was sequenced in a study of T cell repertoires in cytomegalovirus infection. As for the study in general: HLA-C-restricted CMV epitopes, recently identified, and well-studied HLA-B-restricted ones were used by the study.

Study-level points and caveats: Carriers of CMV plus the relevant HLA were identified by cumulative public TCR beta family frequency. Ex vivo, HLA-C-restricted CMV-specific TCR beta clonotypes prevailed over the rest of the response.

The germline gives CDR1 MNHNS, CDR2 SASEGT. V trimming: 0 bases; J trimming: 5 bases; junction bases outside the gene matches: 5. The CDR3 loop spans 16 amino acids. TCRdb reanalysed the reads using MiXCR and keeps one entry per CDR3 protein. The top ten hold around 44% of the sample, which has around 430,000 distinct CDR3 sequences, 42% seen once. This clonotype has more than one count but fewer than ten. Its antigen is unknown. This chain links TRBV6-1 with TRBJ2-5, with 11 bases matching TRBD1. This TCR was sampled from a human donor in good health (CMV status not recorded). Some clones in this sample may be carry-over from other donors' samples. The sample was cultured PBMCs, taken from culture after CMV antigen stimulation. The CDR3 bases are TGTGCCAGCAGTGAAGCCGGGACAGGGGGGTTTGAGACCCAGTACTTC. Encoded protein: CASSEAGTGGFETQYF.